This TCR beta chain was recorded in a study of T cells in Graves' hyperthyroidism and ophthalmopathy. CDR1 and CDR2 from the germline V gene are KGHSH and LQKENI. V lost 4 bases and J 8 bases, leaving 15 bases between the germline ends. The CDR3 spans 14 residues. There were TCR beta CDR3 regions amplified from RNA transcripts. Initially, a first-round RT-PCR of the TCR CDR3 employed the HTBI primer set. TCRdb ran MiXCR on the multiplex PCR reads and lists one entry per CDR3 protein. The sample consists of a few hundred thousand distinct CDR3 sequences, approximately 15% of them appearing once. The V and J genes are TRBV18 and TRBJ2-1, with D possibly TRBD1 on 5 matching bases. Sequenced material: blood. The TCR comes from a woman aged 25 to 39 with Graves' hyperthyroidism. The CDR3 bases are TGTGCCAGCTCACGGGCCCAGGGCGTAGATGAGCAGTTCTTC. Translating gives CASSRAQGVDEQFF.